This T cell receptor beta chain is drawn from a study of technical replicates of blood from a handful of donors (dated by TCRdb to about 2017). As regards this clone: Its antigen target is currently unknown. Qualities for individual bases were not recorded, and no much larger clone is one base off.

To prepare the library, the immunoSEQ multiplex PCR assay was applied. The immuneACCESS repertoire file appears here via TCRdb, limited to in-frame rearrangements. These files lack a portion of the clones; in checked studies, under half of the deficit traces to unresolved V genes, and the cause of the others is not known. Within this sample are around 29,000 clones, with roughly 92% of them counted one time only. The ten largest clones capture roughly 4% of the sample. Sequenced: PBMCs. This TCR was recovered from a human donor in good health. Some clones in this sample may be carry-over from other donors' samples.

The CDR3 in this case is CASSEGPSHASNYGYTF. The DNA sequence is given as TGTGCCAGCAGTGAAGGCCCCTCTCATGCGTCCAACTATGGCTACACCTTC. The V and J genes are TRBV6-1 and TRBJ1-2, with the D gene uncertain. From the cysteine through the phenylalanine, the CDR3 covers 17 amino acids. Only the CDR3 region is kept as DNA, spanning 51 bases read in frame from base 1. CDR1 and CDR2 were assigned from the germline V gene as MNHNS and SASEGT. Cut back by 1 base and 2 bases, the V and J ends lie 17 bases apart.